The clone carrying this T cell receptor beta chain was counted a few times. The sample originates from a study of T cell changes during pregnancy in multiple sclerosis. Repertoires were generated with immunoSEQ multiplex PCR, while TCRdb's copy carries only in-frame clones and drops some. The repertoire consists of tens of thousands of clones, with just over 90% occurring once and the leading ten covering 2.5%. Per germline, CDR1 SEHNR and CDR2 FQNEAQ (reference sequence). This CDR3 is 12 amino acids long. V shed 6 bases and J shed 8 bases, with 13 bases lying between them. V and J are TRBV7-9 and TRBJ1-2; possible D gene TRBD1, 6 bases. This material consisted of peripheral blood, taken in the second trimester of pregnancy. This clonotype was obtained from a female donor with multiple sclerosis, enrolled in a pregnancy study. The CDR3: CASSADQGGYTF. As DNA, the CDR3 is TGTGCCAGCAGTGCGGATCAGGGGGGCTACACCTTC.